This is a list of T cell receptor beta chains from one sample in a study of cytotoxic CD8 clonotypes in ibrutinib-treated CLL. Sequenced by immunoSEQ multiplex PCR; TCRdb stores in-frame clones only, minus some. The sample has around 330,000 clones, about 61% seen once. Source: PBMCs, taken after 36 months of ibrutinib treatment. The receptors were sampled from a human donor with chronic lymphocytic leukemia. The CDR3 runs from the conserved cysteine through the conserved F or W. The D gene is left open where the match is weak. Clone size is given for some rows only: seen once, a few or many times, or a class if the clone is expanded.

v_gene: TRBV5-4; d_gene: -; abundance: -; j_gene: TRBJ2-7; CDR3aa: CASSLIGGWTPYEQYF; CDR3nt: TGTGCCAGCAGCTTAATTGGGGGTTGGACACCTTACGAGCAGTACTTC
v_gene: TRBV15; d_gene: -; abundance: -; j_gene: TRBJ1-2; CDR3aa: CATSRDTRHHNYGYTF; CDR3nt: TGTGCCACCAGCAGAGATACCCGCCACCATAACTATGGCTACACCTTC
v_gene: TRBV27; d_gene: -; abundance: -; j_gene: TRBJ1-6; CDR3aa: CASSSLRGLSSYNSPLHF; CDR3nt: TGTGCCAGCAGTTCCTTACGGGGATTAAGCTCCTATAATTCACCCCTCCACTTT
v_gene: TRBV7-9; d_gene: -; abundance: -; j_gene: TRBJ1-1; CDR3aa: CASREGAGARSNTEAFF; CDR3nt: TGTGCCAGCAGGGAAGGGGCGGGGGCCAGGAGTAACACTGAAGCTTTCTTT
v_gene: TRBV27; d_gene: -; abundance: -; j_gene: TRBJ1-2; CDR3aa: CASTSRVGYGYTF; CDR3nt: TGTGCCAGCACCTCGAGAGTTGGCTATGGCTACACCTTC
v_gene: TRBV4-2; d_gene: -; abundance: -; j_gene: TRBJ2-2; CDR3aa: CASSQDGSAGELFF; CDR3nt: TGTGCCAGCAGCCAAGATGGCTCGGCCGGGGAGCTGTTTTTT
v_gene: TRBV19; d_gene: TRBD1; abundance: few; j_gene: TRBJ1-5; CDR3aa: CGTGVRSNQPQHF; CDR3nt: TGTGGGACAGGGGTAAGAAGCAATCAGCCCCAGCATTTT
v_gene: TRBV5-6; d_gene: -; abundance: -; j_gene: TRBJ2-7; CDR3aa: CASSRRGAPYEQYF; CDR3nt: TGTGCCAGCAGCCGGAGGGGGGCTCCCTACGAGCAGTACTTC
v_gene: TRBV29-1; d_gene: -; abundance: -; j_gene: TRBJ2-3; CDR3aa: CSVDGLASSTDTQYF; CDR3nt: TGCAGCGTTGATGGTCTAGCTTCTAGCACAGATACGCAGTATTTT
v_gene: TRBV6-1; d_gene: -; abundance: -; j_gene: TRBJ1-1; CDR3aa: CASSEARQPEAFF; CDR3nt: TGTGCCAGCAGTGAAGCGCGACAGCCTGAAGCTTTCTTT
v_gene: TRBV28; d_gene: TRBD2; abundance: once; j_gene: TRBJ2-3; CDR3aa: CASSPWGLAGVSTDTQYF; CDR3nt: TGTGCCAGCAGTCCCTGGGGGCTAGCGGGGGTGTCCACAGATACGCAGTATTTT
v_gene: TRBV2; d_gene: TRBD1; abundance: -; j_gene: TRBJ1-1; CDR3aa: CASTGTGGLNTEAFF; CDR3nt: TGTGCCAGCACCGGGACAGGGGGATTAAACACTGAAGCTTTCTTT
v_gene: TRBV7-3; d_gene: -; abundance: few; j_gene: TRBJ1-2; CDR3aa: CASSLSRAEGYTF; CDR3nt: TGTGCCAGCAGCTTATCCAGGGCTGAGGGCTACACCTTC
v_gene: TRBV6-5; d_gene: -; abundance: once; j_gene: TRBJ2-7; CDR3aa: CASSYSKDRSTYEQYF; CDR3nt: TGTGCCAGCAGTTACTCGAAGGACAGATCAACCTACGAGCAGTACTTC
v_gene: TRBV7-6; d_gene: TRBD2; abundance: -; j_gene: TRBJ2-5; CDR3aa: CASSPPILSGVIQETQYF; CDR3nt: TGTGCCAGCAGCCCCCCCATACTCAGCGGGGTTATCCAAGAGACCCAGTACTTC
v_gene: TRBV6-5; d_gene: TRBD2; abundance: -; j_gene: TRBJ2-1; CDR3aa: CASSYKREGWNEQFF; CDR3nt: TGTGCCAGCAGTTACAAGCGGGAGGGTTGGAATGAGCAGTTCTTC
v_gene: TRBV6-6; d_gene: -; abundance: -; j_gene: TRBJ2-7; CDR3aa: CASSPWAEGLHEQYF; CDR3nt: TGTGCCAGCAGCCCCTGGGCCGAAGGATTACACGAGCAGTACTTC
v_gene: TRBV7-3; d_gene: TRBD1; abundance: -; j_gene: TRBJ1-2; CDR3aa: CASSLAGGENYGYTF; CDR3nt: TGTGCCAGCAGCTTGGCAGGGGGTGAAAACTATGGCTACACCTTC
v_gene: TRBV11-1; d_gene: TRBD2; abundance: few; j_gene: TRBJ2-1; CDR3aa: CASSGYSGKRNEQFF; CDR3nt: TGTGCCAGCAGCGGATATAGCGGGAAGAGGAATGAGCAGTTCTTC
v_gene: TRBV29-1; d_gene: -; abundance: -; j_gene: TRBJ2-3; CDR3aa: CSVESGHTDTQYF; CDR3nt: TGCAGCGTTGAATCGGGCCACACAGATACGCAGTATTTT
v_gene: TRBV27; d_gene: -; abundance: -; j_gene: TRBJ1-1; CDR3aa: CASSYRGLNTEAFF; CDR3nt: TGTGCCAGCAGTTATCGGGGCTTGAACACTGAAGCTTTCTTT
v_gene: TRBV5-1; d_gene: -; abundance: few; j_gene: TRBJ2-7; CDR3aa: CASTGAEGWWYF; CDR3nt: TGCGCCAGCACCGGGGCGGAGGGTTGGTGGTACTTC
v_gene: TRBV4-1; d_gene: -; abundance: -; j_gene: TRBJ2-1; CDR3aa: CASSPRVARGTLEQFF; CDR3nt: TGCGCCAGCAGCCCAAGGGTGGCCAGAGGAACCCTCGAGCAGTTCTTC
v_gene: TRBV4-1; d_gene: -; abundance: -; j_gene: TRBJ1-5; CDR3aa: CASSQVSRDNQPQHF; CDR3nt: TGCGCCAGCAGCCAAGTCAGCAGGGACAATCAGCCCCAGCATTTT
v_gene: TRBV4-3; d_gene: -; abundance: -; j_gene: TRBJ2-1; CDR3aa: CASSQDPPGRRDNEQFF; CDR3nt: TGCGCCAGCAGCCAAGATCCCCCAGGTCGGCGGGATAATGAGCAGTTCTTC
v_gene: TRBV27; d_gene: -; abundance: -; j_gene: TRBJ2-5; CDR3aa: CASSHTARERETQYF; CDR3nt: TGTGCCAGCAGTCACACGGCTCGGGAACGGGAGACCCAGTACTTC
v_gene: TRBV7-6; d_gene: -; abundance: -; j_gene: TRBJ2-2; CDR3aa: CASSLVVGPTDTGELFF; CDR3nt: TGTGCCAGCAGCTTAGTTGTCGGACCGACGGACACCGGGGAGCTGTTTTTT
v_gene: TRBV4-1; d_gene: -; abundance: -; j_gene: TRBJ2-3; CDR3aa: CASSPKFTDTQYF; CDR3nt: TGCGCCAGCAGCCCAAAGTTCACAGATACGCAGTATTTT
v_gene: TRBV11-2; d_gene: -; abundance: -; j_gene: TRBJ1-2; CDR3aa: CASSLGSGGSGYTF; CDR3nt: TGTGCCAGCAGCTTGGGAAGTGGGGGCTCTGGCTACACCTTC
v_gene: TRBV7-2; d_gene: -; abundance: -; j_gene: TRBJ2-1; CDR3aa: CASSLAGPSYNEQFF; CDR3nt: TGTGCCAGCAGCCTGGCAGGGCCTTCCTACAATGAGCAGTTCTTC
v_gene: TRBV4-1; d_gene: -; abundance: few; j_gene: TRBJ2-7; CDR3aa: CASSQRQFSSYEQYF; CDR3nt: TGCGCCAGCAGCCAAAGGCAGTTCTCCTCCTACGAGCAGTACTTC
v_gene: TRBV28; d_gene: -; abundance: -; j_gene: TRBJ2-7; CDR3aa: CASSSNARQQYF; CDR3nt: TGTGCCAGCAGTTCAAACGCCCGGCAGCAGTACTTC
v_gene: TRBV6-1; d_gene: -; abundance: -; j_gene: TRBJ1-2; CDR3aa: CASRDPAFTNYGYTF; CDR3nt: TGTGCCAGCAGGGATCCAGCTTTTACTAACTATGGCTACACCTTC
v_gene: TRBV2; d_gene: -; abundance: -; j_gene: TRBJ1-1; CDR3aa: CATNGGVATEAFF; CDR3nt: TGTGCCACCAACGGGGGCGTTGCCACTGAAGCTTTCTTT
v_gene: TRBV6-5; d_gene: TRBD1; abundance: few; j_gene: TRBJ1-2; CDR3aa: CASSYAGTGLYGYTF; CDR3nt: TGTGCCAGCAGTTACGCGGGGACAGGCCTCTATGGCTACACCTTC
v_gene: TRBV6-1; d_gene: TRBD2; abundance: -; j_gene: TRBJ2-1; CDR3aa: CASTLAGGRNEQFF; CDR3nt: TGTGCCAGCACTCTAGCGGGGGGGCGTAATGAGCAGTTCTTC
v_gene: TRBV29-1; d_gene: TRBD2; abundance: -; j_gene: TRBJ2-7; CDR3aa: CSVAVPSSGSSHEQYF; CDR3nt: TGCAGCGTTGCGGTCCCCTCTAGCGGGAGTTCCCACGAGCAGTACTTC
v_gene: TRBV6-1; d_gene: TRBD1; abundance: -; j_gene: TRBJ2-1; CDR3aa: CASMDRGLLYNEQFF; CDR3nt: TGTGCCAGCATGGACAGGGGGCTCCTCTACAATGAGCAGTTCTTC
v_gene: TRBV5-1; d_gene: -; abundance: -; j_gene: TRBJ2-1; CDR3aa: CASSFDSFGNEQFF; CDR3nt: TGCGCCAGCAGCTTCGACAGTTTTGGCAATGAGCAGTTCTTC
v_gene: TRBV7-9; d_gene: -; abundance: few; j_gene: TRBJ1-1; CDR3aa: CASSLPGRTEAFF; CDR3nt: TGTGCCAGCAGCTTACCAGGGAGGACTGAAGCTTTCTTT
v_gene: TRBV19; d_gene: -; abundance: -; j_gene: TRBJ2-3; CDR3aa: CASSPTTRGTQYF; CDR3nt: TGTGCCAGTAGTCCGACAACAAGGGGGACGCAGTATTTT
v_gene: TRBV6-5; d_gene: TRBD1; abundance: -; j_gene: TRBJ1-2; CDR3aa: CASSSSGQGAYGYTF; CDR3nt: TGTGCCAGCAGTTCCTCCGGACAGGGGGCTTATGGCTACACCTTC
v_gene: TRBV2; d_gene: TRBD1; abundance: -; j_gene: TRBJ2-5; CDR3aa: CASSAEGGRETQYF; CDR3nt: TGTGCCAGCAGTGCCGAAGGGGGCAGAGAGACCCAGTACTTC
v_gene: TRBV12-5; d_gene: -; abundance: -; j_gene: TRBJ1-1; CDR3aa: CASGYRGNTEAFF; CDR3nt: TGTGCTAGTGGATACCGGGGGAACACTGAAGCTTTCTTT
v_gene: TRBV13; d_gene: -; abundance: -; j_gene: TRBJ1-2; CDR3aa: CASSLGRINYGYTF; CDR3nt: TGTGCCAGCAGCTTAGGACGGATTAACTATGGCTACACCTTC
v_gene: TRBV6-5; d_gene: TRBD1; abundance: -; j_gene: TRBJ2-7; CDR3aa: CASSLGQGERYEQYF; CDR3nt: TGTGCCAGCAGTTTAGGACAGGGGGAAAGATACGAGCAGTACTTC
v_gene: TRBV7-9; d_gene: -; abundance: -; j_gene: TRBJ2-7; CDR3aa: CASSPRTRYEQYF; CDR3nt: TGTGCCAGCAGCCCAAGGACACGGTACGAGCAGTACTTC
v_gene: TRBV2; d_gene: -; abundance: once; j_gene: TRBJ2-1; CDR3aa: CASSERWVNEQFF; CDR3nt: TGTGCCAGCAGTGAAAGGTGGGTCAATGAGCAGTTCTTC
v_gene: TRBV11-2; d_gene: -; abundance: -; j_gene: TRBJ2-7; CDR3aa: CASSLQGWYEQYF; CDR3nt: TGTGCCAGCAGCTTACAGGGCTGGTACGAGCAGTACTTC
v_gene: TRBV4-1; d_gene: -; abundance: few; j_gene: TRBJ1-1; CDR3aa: CASSQVHRGTEAFF; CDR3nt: TGCGCCAGCAGCCAAGTTCATCGTGGAACTGAAGCTTTCTTT
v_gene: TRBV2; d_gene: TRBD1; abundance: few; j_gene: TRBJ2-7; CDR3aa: CASSIDRGSYEQYF; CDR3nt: TGTGCCAGCAGTATCGACAGGGGGTCCTACGAGCAGTACTTC
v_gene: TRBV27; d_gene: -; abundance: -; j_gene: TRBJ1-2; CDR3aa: CASIFRGGYTF; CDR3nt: TGTGCCAGCATCTTCAGGGGTGGCTACACCTTC
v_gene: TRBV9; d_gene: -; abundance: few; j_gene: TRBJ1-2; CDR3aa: CASSVDSQGISYGYTF; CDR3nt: TGTGCCAGCAGCGTAGATAGTCAGGGGATCAGCTATGGCTACACCTTC
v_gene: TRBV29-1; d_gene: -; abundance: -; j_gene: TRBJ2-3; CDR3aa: CSVESWGATDTQYF; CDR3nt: TGCAGCGTTGAATCCTGGGGCGCCACAGATACGCAGTATTTT
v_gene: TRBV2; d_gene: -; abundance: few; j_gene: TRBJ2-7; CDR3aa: CASSEVAVEQYF; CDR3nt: TGTGCCAGCAGTGAAGTGGCCGTCGAGCAGTACTTC
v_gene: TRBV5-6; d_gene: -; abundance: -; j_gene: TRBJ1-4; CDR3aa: CASSGGWNEKLFF; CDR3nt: TGTGCCAGCAGCGGTGGGTGGAATGAAAAACTGTTTTTT
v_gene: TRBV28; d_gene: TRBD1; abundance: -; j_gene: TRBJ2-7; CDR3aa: CASDEGQAYEQYF; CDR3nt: TGTGCCAGCGATGAGGGACAGGCCTACGAGCAGTACTTC
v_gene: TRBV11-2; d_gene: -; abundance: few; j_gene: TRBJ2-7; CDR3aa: CASSLGQLIAYYEQYF; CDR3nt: TGTGCCAGCAGCTTAGGACAGCTCATAGCCTACTACGAGCAGTACTTC
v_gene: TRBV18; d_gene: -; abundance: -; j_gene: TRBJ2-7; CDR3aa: CASSPPGRGGTYEQYF; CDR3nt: TGTGCCAGCTCACCACCGGGGAGGGGGGGAACCTACGAGCAGTACTTC